The sequence of this TCR beta chain was determined in a study of blood T cell repertoires in COVID-19. Study as a whole: The United States, Italy and Spain supplied acute and convalescent COVID-19 samples. Sources were T cells, B-cell-depleted T cells, or PBMCs; the material itself was cDNA or gDNA.

Trimming cost V 5 bases and J 6 bases; bases outside gene matches: 6. This CDR3 has 16 amino acids. CDR1 MNHEY and CDR2 SVGEGT come from the germline V gene. The repertoire was sequenced with immunoSEQ multiplex PCR; TCRdb's copy has only in-frame clones and lacks some. The data show 200,000 to 250,000 clones, with around 83% seen just once and around 6.5% held by the top ten. The chain is built from TRBV6-2 or TRBV6-3 and TRBJ2-2; 13 bases match TRBD2. The receptor was isolated from a woman aged 40 to 49 who had recovered from COVID-19. The sequencing sample was made of PBMCs or T cells enriched from blood (not recorded which). The CDR3, as DNA: TGTGCCAGCAGTGTCCCCGGACTAGCGGGAGCCGGGGAGCTGTTTTTT. The encoded protein is CASSVPGLAGAGELFF.